This T cell receptor (beta chain) was recorded in a study of cytomegalovirus exposure and HLA in healthy donors. General observations from the study: Later work associated approximately 17,000 TCR beta sequences with HLA alleles at 0.05 false discovery rate. Some TCR beta chains (more than 150 of them) were listed as cytomegalovirus-associated.

In regard to this clone: Its specificity is unknown.

The germline CDR1 and CDR2 sequences are MDHEN and SYDVKM. Trimming removed 6 bases from V and 3 bases from J; junction bases left unmatched: 10. This CDR3 region has 16 residues. Primers included in the PCR were 60 Vbeta and 13 Jbeta primers. TCRdb keeps only in-frame clones here, not all; method: immunoSEQ multiplex PCR. The repertoire holds around 200,000 clones, with 65% to 90% as singletons. The chain recombines TRBV28 with TRBJ2-1; TRBD2 agrees at 8 bases. Sequencing used PBMCs. This clonotype originated in a girl aged 2 to 10 in good health and CMV-seropositive. Written as DNA, the CDR3 is TGTGCCAGCAGCCCCTGGCGGGAGGCAAACTACAATGAGCAGTTCTTC. This encodes CASSPWREANYNEQFF.